The T cell receptor beta chain described here comes from a study of blood T cell repertoires in COVID-19. This clone was seen a single time. The method was immunoSEQ multiplex PCR; TCRdb's version includes in-frame clones alone and lacks a portion of them. The data contain roughly 250,000 clones, approximately 91% of them singletons. The CDR3 is 16 residues long. The V gene's germline CDR1 is SGDLS and CDR2 YYNGEE. The J segment lost 5 bases and the V segment lost 4 bases, leaving 11 bases of the junction unmatched. This TCR came from a woman in her forties who had recovered from COVID-19. The sample comprised peripheral blood. The V and J genes are TRBV9 and TRBJ2-5; 10 positions match TRBD2. The CDR3 sequence is CASSSAGLAGVETQYF. DNA for the CDR3: TGTGCCAGCAGCTCCGCCGGGCTAGCGGGGGTGGAGACCCAGTACTTC. Together with reference TRBV9 and TRBJ2-5, the CDR3 gives the full variable domain: DSGVTQTPKHLITATGQRVTLRCSPRSGDLSVYWYQQSLDQGLQFLIQYYNGEERAKGNILERFSAQQFPDLHSELNLSSLELGDSALYFCASSSAGLAGVETQYFGPGTRLLVL.